One sample yielded the 8 T cell receptor beta chains listed below, sequenced in a study of CD8+ T cells in alopecia areata. Extraction of RNA preceded its reverse transcription into cDNA, which served as the sequencing template. Clones were sequenced by immunoSEQ multiplex PCR, and TCRdb holds only the in-frame ones, with some missing. Altogether about 180,000 clones are present, roughly 60% being singletons, with the ten largest covering 1.7%. This sample comprised CD4+ T cells sorted from blood, obtained at week 0. These receptors were taken from a human donor with alopecia areata.

This clone was detected once. The chain is built from TRBV7-9 and TRBJ1-1; D not resolved. Trimming stripped 6 bases from V and 4 bases from J, with 15 bases between. The CDR3 loop spans 14 amino acids. CDR1 is SEHNR and CDR2 is FQNEAQ in the germline V gene (reference sequence). The CDR3 sequence is CASSTDASGTEAFF. The CDR3, as DNA: TGTGCCAGCAGTACAGACGCGTCGGGCACTGAAGCTTTCTTT.

The rearrangement links TRBV6-1 to TRBJ1-2; TRBD1 matches at 12 bases. Germline loops: CDR1 MNHNS, CDR2 SASEGT. V dropped 4 bases and J dropped 4; count of bases not matched to a gene: 4. The CDR3 totals 15 residues. The CDR3: CASSAGTGGSYGYTF. The CDR3 DNA reads TGTGCCAGCAGTGCCGGGACAGGGGGCAGCTATGGCTACACCTTC.

The V gene is TRBV19, the J gene TRBJ1-5; 7 nucleotides match TRBD1. The trim removed 6 bases at V and 4 bases at J, leaving 24 bases unmatched. Germline CDR1 LNHDA, CDR2 SQIVND (reference sequence). CDR3 length: 20 residues. The CDR3 is CASRRISAGQEAWRNQPQHF. The CDR3 nucleotides read TGTGCCAGTAGGCGAATTTCGGCCGGACAGGAGGCGTGGAGGAATCAGCCCCAGCATTTT.

The rearrangement joins TRBV10-3 to TRBJ1-6; D is unclear. From germline, CDR1 is ENHRY and CDR2 SYGVKD. The V and J ends lost 5 bases and 4 bases respectively, with 12 bases between them. The CDR3 loop spans 15 amino acids. This CDR3 is CAISSQKGYNSPLHF. DNA of the CDR3: TGTGCCATCAGTTCCCAGAAGGGTTATAATTCACCCCTCCACTTT.

About this clone itself: Other DNA variants within this sample encode the same CDR3. CDR3 DNA: TGTGCCAGCAGCTTGGTCAGCGGGGAGCTGTTTTTT. Encoded protein: CASSLVSGELFF. The chain employs TRBV5-6 and TRBJ2-2, with D hard to call. The germline V gene has CDR1 SGHDT and CDR2 YYEEEE. The CDR3 length is 12 residues. Deletions cut 0 bases from V and 7 bases from J, with 4 bases between.

To note about this clone: The same CDR3 arises from other DNA sequences in this sample as well. This chain's CDR3 is CASSLGGNSNQPQHF. CDR3 bases: TGCGCCAGCAGCTTGGGAGGGAATAGCAATCAGCCCCAGCATTTT. The chain recombines TRBV5-1 with TRBJ1-5; D remains ambiguous. The CDR3 spans 15 residues. Trimming cost V 0 bases and J 0 bases, with 7 bases left between them. Per germline, CDR1 SGHRS and CDR2 YFSETQ.

This clone was counted many times. The chain has TRBV19 and TRBJ2-3; D gene uncertain. The CDR3 is made up of 13 amino acids. Per the germline V gene, CDR1 is LNHDA and CDR2 is SQIVND (reference sequence). Trimming pared 3 bases from V and 3 bases from J, leaving 7 bases between. The DNA of the CDR3 is TGTGCCAGTAGTATTCAGAGGACAGATACGCAGTATTTT. It specifies CASSIQRTDTQYF.

J is TRBJ2-7 and V is TRBV5-1; D might be TRBD2 (7 bases). This CDR3 comprises 15 residues. Trimming shortened V by 0 bases and J by 5 bases, and 15 bases separated the two germline ends. Germline lookup yields CDR1 SGHRS and CDR2 YFSETQ. The CDR3 sequence: CASSLAGGRTHEQYF. CDR3 nucleotide sequence: TGCGCCAGCAGCTTGGCGGGGGGCAGGACCCACGAGCAGTACTTC.